These 21 T cell receptor beta chains were sequenced from one sample in a study of blood T cells in healthy people across ages. A second PCR of 7 to 11 cycles used a sample-barcoded 5' primer and a J-beta primer mix. TCRdb recomputed calls from the 5' RACE reads with MiXCR, one row per CDR3 protein. Of approximately 780,000 distinct CDR3 sequences in the sample, around a quarter were seen once. This sample was also put to use in a study of T cells of mothers and their children.

Source material: blood. Receptor source: a boy aged 5-17 years in good health.

This chain connects TRBV7-2 to TRBJ2-5; possibly TRBD2 for D (5 bases). The CDR3 totals 14 residues. V was clipped by 5 bases and J by 4 bases, with 14 bases between them. Germline values: CDR1 SGHTA, CDR2 FQGNSA. The CDR3 region is CASSPMGSRETQYF. For the CDR3, the DNA is TGTGCCAGCAGCCCTATGGGGAGTAGAGAGACCCAGTACTTC.

Written as DNA, the CDR3 is TGCGCCAGCAGCTTGGCCGACAGGGTCCAAGAGACCCAGTACTTC. Protein product: CASSLADRVQETQYF. The chain employs TRBV5-1 and TRBJ2-5, with 7 bases that match TRBD1. Germline V gene data show CDR1 as SGHRS and CDR2 as YFSETQ. J was trimmed by 1 base and V by 0 bases; bases with no gene match: 3. The CDR3 consists of 15 residues.

This clonotype was observed a handful of times. The genes are TRBV19 and TRBJ1-1, with D tentatively TRBD1 (5 bases). Germline V gives CDR1 LNHDA, CDR2 SQIVND (reference sequence). The CDR3 has 15 residues. V lost 3 bases and J 5 bases, leaving 16 bases between the germline ends. The CDR3 DNA reads as TGTGCCAGTAGTATGGTTTGGCAGGGTAGGACTGAAGCTTTCTTT. Its protein product is CASSMVWQGRTEAFF. Using reference TRBV19 and TRBJ1-1 for the parts outside the CDR3, the full variable domain is DGGITQSPKYLFRKEGQNVTLSCEQNLNHDAMYWYRQDPGQGLRLIYYSQIVNDFQKGDIAEGYSVSREKKESFPLTVTSAQKNPTAFYLCASSMVWQGRTEAFFGQGTRLTVV.

This clonotype was counted a few times. The chain joins TRBV11-2 to TRBJ2-4, with a weak D call TRBD1 (6 bases). CDR1 is SGHAT, CDR2 FQNNGV, per germline. V was clipped by 4 bases and J by 7 bases, with 17 bases between them. This CDR3 has 15 residues. For the CDR3, the DNA is TGTGCCAGCAGCTCAGGGGCTGGGTTGGGGAACATTCAGTACTTC. Translation gives CASSSGAGLGNIQYF.

This clonotype was found a few times. V and J are TRBV14 and TRBJ2-7, with a possible D match to TRBD2 (6 bases). The V end was cut by 3 bases, the J end by 3 bases, with 15 bases between. CDR1 and CDR2 from the germline V gene are SGHDN and FVKESK. This CDR3 spans 15 amino acids. The DNA for the CDR3 is TGTGCCAGCAGCCATGTGGTACGCGGGAACTACGAGCAGTACTTC. Protein product: CASSHVVRGNYEQYF.

The J gene is TRBJ2-3, the V gene TRBV3-1; TRBD2 matches at 8 bases. The CDR3 sequence is 17 residues long. Germline V gene lookup returns CDR1 LGHDT and CDR2 YNNKEL (reference sequence). V lost 1 base, J lost 5 bases, and 11 bases stayed unmatched. In DNA, the CDR3 is TGTGCCAGCAGCCAAGCTTTGGCGGGGGGCCCGGGAGATACGCAGTATTTT. Its protein product is CASSQALAGGPGDTQYF.

The chain combines TRBV5-1 with TRBJ2-1; 7 bases line up with TRBD2. This CDR3 has 16 residues. Germline CDR1 reads SGHRS; CDR2 reads YFSETQ. Trimming took 4 bases from V and 0 from J; bases not matched to a gene: 7. The CDR3 DNA follows: TGCGCCAGCAGCCGGGACTACAGGAGCTCCTACAATGAGCAGTTCTTC. Protein: CASSRDYRSSYNEQFF.

The rearrangement links TRBV29-1 to TRBJ1-1, with D unresolved. Between the trimmed V and J ends, which lost 2 bases and 4 bases, there was a span of 11 bases. Germline V gene data show CDR1 as SQVTM and CDR2 as ANQGSEA. The CDR3 extends over 13 amino acids. CDR3 DNA sequence: TGCAGCGTTGAAACCCAAGGATCCACTGAAGCTTTCTTT. It yields the protein CSVETQGSTEAFF.

This clonotype was seen a handful of times. This sequence joins TRBV3-1 and TRBJ2-5, with D unresolved. Germline loops: CDR1 LGHDT, CDR2 YNNKEL (reference sequence). The CDR3 sequence is 14 residues long. V dropped 0 bases and J dropped 5 bases, with 10 bases sitting between them. The CDR3 DNA follows: TGTGCCAGCAGCCAAGATTGGGGTTCGGAGACCCAGTACTTC. Translation gives CASSQDWGSETQYF.

This clonotype was picked up a small number of times. The CDR3 bases are TGTGCCAGCAGTTCGGGTCTTGATAATCAGCCCCAGCATTTT. It encodes CASSSGLDNQPQHF. This chain connects TRBV2 to TRBJ1-5; D unclear. The CDR3 length is 14 residues. Trimming pared 5 bases from V and 4 bases from J, leaving 12 bases between. Per germline, CDR1 SNHLY and CDR2 FYNNEI.

This clonotype appeared once. The chain recombines TRBV7-2 with TRBJ2-7, with D unclear. Gene TRBJ2-5 matches the end of the DNA better, so the J call may be wrong. Germline CDR1 SGHTA, CDR2 FQGNSA. The CDR3 length is 13 residues. CDR3 coding DNA: TGTGCCAGTAGCCCTCAGCGTTCGGAGACCCAGTACTTC. Amino acid sequence: CASSPQRSETQYF.

The table lists this clonotype with a few counts. V is TRBV10-3 and J is TRBJ1-1; no reliable D call. The CDR3 is 12 amino acids. V was trimmed by 5 bases and J by 3 bases, leaving 7 bases between them. Germline V gene lookup returns CDR1 ENHRY and CDR2 SYGVKD. CDR3 sequence (DNA): TGTGCCATCAGTAGTCCTTACACTGAAGCTTTCTTT. It codes for CAISSPYTEAFF.

The V call is TRBV27, the J call TRBJ2-6; 8 bases map to TRBD1. Germline trimming cut 5 bases from V and 0 bases from J; bases unmatched to any gene: 6. Germline CDR1 and CDR2: MNHEY and SMNVEV (reference sequence). The CDR3 length is 17 residues. The chain's CDR3 is CASSRQGPSSGANVLTF. CDR3 sequence (DNA): TGTGCCAGCAGTCGACAGGGGCCATCCTCTGGGGCCAACGTCCTGACTTTC.

This clonotype has only a few counts. The chain recombines TRBV15 with TRBJ1-2; TRBD1 is a possible D gene (6 bases). This CDR3 has 13 amino acids. CDR1 is LNHNV, CDR2 YYDKDF, per germline (reference sequence). V was trimmed by 8 bases and J by 5 bases, leaving 15 bases between them. The CDR3 DNA reads TGTGCCACCGAGCTGGGGGCCGGGTATGGCTACACCTTC. Translated: CATELGAGYGYTF.

This clonotype occurred a few times. The chain recombines TRBV15 with TRBJ2-5, with D perhaps matching TRBD1 (6 bases). The last part of the DNA fits TRBJ2-1 better; the J call may be wrong. CDR1 is LNHNV, CDR2 YYDKDF, per germline (reference sequence). The CDR3 spans 16 residues. This CDR3 reads CATSPPGIGGRNEQFF. The DNA for the CDR3 is TGTGCCACCAGCCCGCCGGGAATTGGGGGCCGGAATGAGCAGTTCTTC.

This clonotype has only a few counts. V and J are TRBV19 and TRBJ1-1; 8 bases line up with TRBD1. Trimming cost V 5 bases and J 2 bases; bases outside gene matches: 10. The V gene's germline CDR1 is LNHDA and CDR2 SQIVND (reference sequence). CDR3 length: 16 amino acids. CDR3 nucleotides: TGTGCCAGTAGTCCGCGGACAGGGAGGTATAACACTGAAGCTTTCTTT. This gives the protein CASSPRTGRYNTEAFF. The full variable domain, with the rest looked up from reference TRBV19 and TRBJ1-1, is DGGITQSPKYLFRKEGQNVTLSCEQNLNHDAMYWYRQDPGQGLRLIYYSQIVNDFQKGDIAEGYSVSREKKESFPLTVTSAQKNPTAFYLCASSPRTGRYNTEAFFGQGTRLTVV.

The rearrangement joins TRBV4-1 to TRBJ1-5; 7 bases are shared with TRBD1. The DNA end lines up better with TRBJ2-3; the J call may be wrong. CDR3 length: 16 amino acids. Germline CDR1 is MGHRA and CDR2 is YSYEKL. CDR3 amino acids: CASSQGKGAGNQPQYF. CDR3 DNA: TGCGCCAGCAGCCAAGGGAAGGGGGCTGGCAATCAGCCCCAGTATTTT.

This clonotype was seen more than once but under ten times. The J gene is TRBJ2-5, the V gene TRBV7-8; 9 positions agree with TRBD2. This CDR3 comprises 17 residues. The J segment lost 3 bases and the V segment lost 6 bases, leaving 14 bases of the junction unmatched. Germline V CDR1 and CDR2: SGHVS, FQNEAQ. The CDR3 sequence is CASRLEFAGGTEETQYF. The CDR3 DNA reads TGTGCCAGCAGACTAGAGTTTGCGGGGGGGACCGAAGAGACCCAGTACTTC.

The chain links TRBV24-1 to TRBJ2-1; D may be TRBD1 (5 bases). The CDR3 contains 15 residues. Germline V gene lookup returns CDR1 KGHDR and CDR2 SFDVKD. The V gene lost 1 base and the J gene lost 7 bases, with 13 bases spanning the gap. The CDR3 is CATSDFGRVRNEQFF. CDR3 in DNA: TGTGCCACCAGTGATTTTGGCAGGGTTAGGAATGAGCAGTTCTTC.

This clonotype is a singleton in its sample. For the CDR3, the DNA is TGCAGTGCTAGAGATCCAGCTTACTCTGGAAACACCATATATTTT. Its translation: CSARDPAYSGNTIYF. The chain has TRBV20-1 and TRBJ1-3; unclear D gene. Trimming removed 0 bases at V and 0 bases at J, with 9 bases between. CDR1 and CDR2 (germline): DFQATT, SNEGSKA (reference sequence). The CDR3 extends over 15 amino acids.

This clonotype was seen only a few times. This sequence joins TRBV20-1 and TRBJ2-5; no clear D. V was cut by 6 bases and J by 1 base, with 15 bases left in between. Germline assignment: CDR1 DFQATT and CDR2 SNEGSKA (reference sequence). CDR3 length equals 14 residues. The CDR3 region is CSARTDEVQETQYF. For the CDR3, the DNA is TGCAGTGCGCGGACGGACGAAGTCCAAGAGACCCAGTACTTC.